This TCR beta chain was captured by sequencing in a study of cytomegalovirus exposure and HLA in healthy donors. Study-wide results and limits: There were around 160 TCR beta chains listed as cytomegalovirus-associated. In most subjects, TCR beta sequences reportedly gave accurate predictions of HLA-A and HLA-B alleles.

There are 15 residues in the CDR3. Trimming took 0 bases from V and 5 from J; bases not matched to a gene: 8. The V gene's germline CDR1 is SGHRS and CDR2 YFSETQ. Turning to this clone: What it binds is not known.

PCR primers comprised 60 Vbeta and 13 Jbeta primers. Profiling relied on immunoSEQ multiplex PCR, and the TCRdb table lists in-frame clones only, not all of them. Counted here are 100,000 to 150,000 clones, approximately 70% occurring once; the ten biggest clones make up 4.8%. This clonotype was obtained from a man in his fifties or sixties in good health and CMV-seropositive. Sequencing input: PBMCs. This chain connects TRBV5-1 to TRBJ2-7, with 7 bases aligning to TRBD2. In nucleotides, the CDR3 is TGCGCCAGCAGCTTGGGCAGTTTGGGGGGGAACGAGCAGTACTTC. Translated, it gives CASSLGSLGGNEQYF.